Listed below are T cell receptor beta chains from one sample, sequenced in a study of cytomegalovirus exposure and HLA in healthy donors. Profiled with immunoSEQ multiplex PCR; TCRdb holds only in-frame clones, not every one. The sample gives tens of thousands of clones, approximately 67% of which show up once; roughly 2.1% is in the top ten. The specimen was PBMCs. The receptor set was obtained from a woman under 40 in good health and CMV-seronegative. Each CDR3 is given with its conserved first and last residue. D genes are given only for firm matches. Where a row states a size, it is once, few, many or the class of an expanded clone; other rows omit it.

J: TRBJ1-2; size: .; D: .; V: TRBV10-3; CDR3: CAISESGGGLADGYTF; DNA: TGTGCCATCAGTGAGTCTGGCGGGGGCTTGGCGGATGGCTACACCTTC
J: TRBJ1-1; size: .; D: TRBD1; V: TRBV5-1; CDR3: CASSPGQGGTEAFF; DNA: TGCGCCAGCAGCCCGGGACAGGGGGGCACTGAAGCTTTCTTT
J: TRBJ2-5; size: .; D: TRBD2; V: TRBV7-8; CDR3: CASSLQGLAGGQETQYF; DNA: TGTGCCAGCAGCTTACAGGGACTAGCGGGGGGGCAAGAGACCCAGTACTTC
J: TRBJ2-1; size: .; D: TRBD2; V: TRBV7-9; CDR3: CSSSGGDNEQFF; DNA: TGTTCCAGTAGCGGGGGGGATAATGAGCAGTTCTTC
J: TRBJ1-4; size: .; D: TRBD1; V: TRBV5-1; CDR3: CASSLAPQTGTNEKLFF; DNA: TGCGCCAGCAGCTTGGCCCCCCAGACAGGGACTAATGAAAAACTGTTTTTT
J: TRBJ2-5; size: .; D: .; V: TRBV19; CDR3: CASSGAGGALQETQYF; DNA: TGTGCCAGTAGTGGAGCCGGAGGGGCCTTGCAAGAGACCCAGTACTTC
J: TRBJ2-7; size: .; D: .; V: TRBV6-1; CDR3: CASTLSEGDEQYF; DNA: TGTGCCAGCACCCTGAGCGAGGGTGACGAGCAGTACTTC
J: TRBJ2-3; size: few; D: TRBD1; V: TRBV18; CDR3: CASSPRDSGLISGTDTQYF; DNA: TGTGCCAGCTCACCTAGGGACAGTGGACTTATAAGTGGCACAGATACGCAGTATTTT
J: TRBJ1-1; size: .; D: TRBD1; V: TRBV18; CDR3: CASSPGTGAGMNTEAFF; DNA: TGTGCCAGCTCACCCGGGACAGGGGCGGGAATGAACACTGAAGCTTTCTTT
J: TRBJ1-2; size: .; D: .; V: TRBV21-1; CDR3: CASSNRDRGDYGYTF; DNA: TGTGCCAGCAGCAACAGGGACAGGGGGGACTATGGCTACACCTTC
J: TRBJ2-7; size: many; D: TRBD2; V: TRBV2; CDR3: CASKGLAAYEQYF; DNA: TGTGCCAGCAAGGGACTAGCGGCCTACGAGCAGTACTTC
J: TRBJ2-5; size: .; D: TRBD2; V: TRBV29-1; CDR3: CSVEFLRTGGGGTQYF; DNA: TGCAGCGTTGAATTCTTGAGGACGGGGGGTGGTGGGACCCAGTACTTC
J: TRBJ1-4; size: few; D: TRBD1; V: TRBV9; CDR3: CASSGTGRSEKLFF; DNA: TGTGCCAGCAGCGGGACAGGGAGGAGTGAAAAACTGTTTTTT
J: TRBJ1-3; size: .; D: TRBD1; V: TRBV28; CDR3: CASSLDRGTGNTIYF; DNA: TGTGCCAGCAGTTTAGACAGGGGAACTGGAAACACCATATATTTT
J: TRBJ1-5; size: .; D: .; V: TRBV6-5; CDR3: CASSTYRAAQPQHF; DNA: TGTGCCAGCAGTACTTACAGGGCGGCTCAGCCCCAGCATTTT
J: TRBJ2-3; size: .; D: .; V: TRBV5-1; CDR3: CASSFTGGDTDTQYF; DNA: TGCGCCAGCAGCTTTACCGGGGGAGACACAGATACGCAGTATTTT
J: TRBJ1-4; size: .; D: TRBD1; V: TRBV19; CDR3: CASSSRQGTGEKLFF; DNA: TGTGCCAGTAGTTCCAGACAGGGGACGGGGGAAAAACTGTTTTTT
J: TRBJ2-1; size: .; D: TRBD1; V: TRBV28; CDR3: CASRDRGRNEQFF; DNA: TGTGCCAGCAGGGACAGGGGGCGCAATGAGCAGTTCTTC
J: TRBJ1-3; size: .; D: .; V: TRBV6-6; CDR3: CAISAAGSGNTIYF; DNA: TGTGCCATCAGTGCAGCGGGGTCTGGAAACACCATATATTTT
J: TRBJ2-2; size: .; D: .; V: TRBV5-5; CDR3: CASSFWQSNTGELFF; DNA: TGTGCCAGCAGCTTTTGGCAGTCGAACACCGGGGAGCTGTTTTTT
J: TRBJ2-6; size: .; D: TRBD2; V: TRBV4-2; CDR3: CASSQGLAGPSGANVLTF; DNA: TGTGCCAGCAGCCAAGGGCTAGCGGGTCCCTCTGGGGCCAACGTCCTGACTTTC
J: TRBJ2-2; size: .; D: TRBD1; V: TRBV5-6; CDR3: CASSRTGAEGELFF; DNA: TGTGCCAGCAGCAGGACAGGGGCGGAGGGGGAGCTGTTTTTT
J: TRBJ2-3; size: once; D: .; V: TRBV4-3; CDR3: CASSQDRVGTQYF; DNA: TGCGCCAGCAGCCAAGATCGGGTCGGTACGCAGTATTTT
J: TRBJ2-7; size: .; D: .; V: TRBV6-1; CDR3: CASSSDRYEQYF; DNA: TGTGCCAGCAGTTCCGACAGATACGAGCAGTACTTC
J: TRBJ2-7; size: few; D: .; V: TRBV5-1; CDR3: CASSGGRGVNEQYF; DNA: TGCGCCAGCAGCGGAGGCAGGGGGGTAAATGAGCAGTACTTC
J: TRBJ2-5; size: .; D: TRBD2; V: TRBV5-4; CDR3: CASSLTSGPQETQYF; DNA: TGTGCCAGCAGCCTGACTAGCGGTCCCCAAGAGACCCAGTACTTC
J: TRBJ2-3; size: .; D: .; V: TRBV5-1; CDR3: CASSLGPGDTQYF; DNA: TGCGCCAGCAGCCTGGGACCGGGGGATACGCAGTATTTT
J: TRBJ2-2; size: few; D: .; V: TRBV6-6; CDR3: CASSLTSLGELFF; DNA: TGTGCCAGCAGTTTGACTAGTCTAGGGGAGCTGTTTTTT
J: TRBJ1-2; size: many; D: .; V: TRBV6-5; CDR3: CASSPDRDYGYTF; DNA: TGTGCCAGCAGCCCCGACAGAGACTATGGCTACACCTTC
J: TRBJ2-7; size: few; D: TRBD2; V: TRBV5-4; CDR3: CASSLASGGPYEQYF; DNA: TGTGCCAGCAGCTTGGCTAGCGGGGGCCCCTACGAGCAGTACTTC
J: TRBJ2-5; size: .; D: TRBD2; V: TRBV11-3; CDR3: CASSLRIAGEETQYF; DNA: TGTGCCAGCAGCTTACGGATAGCGGGGGAAGAGACCCAGTACTTC
J: TRBJ1-2; size: .; D: .; V: TRBV30; CDR3: CAWSIRYGYTF; DNA: TGTGCCTGGAGTATCCGGTATGGCTACACCTTC
J: TRBJ1-2; size: once; D: TRBD1; V: TRBV6-5; CDR3: CASSYGTGGYGYTF; DNA: TGTGCCAGCAGTTACGGGACAGGTGGCTATGGCTACACCTTC
J: TRBJ2-3; size: .; D: TRBD2; V: TRBV5-4; CDR3: CASSRSGGAPDTQYF; DNA: TGTGCCAGCAGCCGTAGCGGGGGGGCCCCCGATACGCAGTATTTT
J: TRBJ1-5; size: .; D: .; V: TRBV4-2; CDR3: CASSLFRDNQPQHF; DNA: TGTGCCAGCAGCTTGTTCAGGGACAATCAGCCCCAGCATTTT
J: TRBJ2-3; size: .; D: .; V: TRBV5-6; CDR3: CASSFMSLGDWEDTQYF; DNA: TGTGCCAGCAGCTTTATGAGTCTCGGGGATTGGGAGGATACGCAGTATTTT
J: TRBJ1-6; size: .; D: .; V: TRBV5-1; CDR3: CASSLDRANSPLHF; DNA: TGCGCCAGCAGCTTGGACAGAGCTAATTCACCCCTCCACTTT
J: TRBJ2-5; size: .; D: .; V: TRBV11-3; CDR3: CASSSTGRQETQYF; DNA: TGTGCCAGCAGCTCTACAGGGCGGCAAGAGACCCAGTACTTC
J: TRBJ2-5; size: few; D: TRBD2; V: TRBV19; CDR3: CASSKRGGQETQYF; DNA: TGTGCCAGTAGTAAGCGGGGGGGGCAAGAGACCCAGTACTTC
J: TRBJ2-3; size: .; D: TRBD1; V: TRBV2; CDR3: CASRGQGSVDTQYF; DNA: TGTGCCAGCAGGGGACAGGGAAGTGTAGATACGCAGTATTTT
J: TRBJ2-5; size: .; D: TRBD2; V: TRBV7-9; CDR3: CASSLARASGTLETQYF; DNA: TGTGCCAGCAGCTTAGCGCGGGCTAGCGGGACCTTGGAGACCCAGTACTTC
J: TRBJ1-2; size: .; D: TRBD1; V: TRBV5-1; CDR3: CASSSGTANYGYTF; DNA: TGCGCCAGCAGCTCTGGGACAGCAAATTATGGCTACACCTTC
J: TRBJ1-2; size: .; D: .; V: TRBV5-6; CDR3: CASRVGAIYGYTF; DNA: TGTGCCAGCAGAGTAGGGGCTATCTATGGCTACACCTTC
J: TRBJ1-6; size: .; D: TRBD1; V: TRBV30; CDR3: CAWSRDRGDSPLHF; DNA: TGTGCCTGGAGTAGGGACAGGGGGGATTCACCCCTCCACTTT
J: TRBJ1-1; size: once; D: TRBD1; V: TRBV7-2; CDR3: CASSSRDREGLGAFF; DNA: TGTGCCAGCAGCTCGAGGGACAGGGAGGGCTTGGGGGCTTTCTTT
J: TRBJ1-5; size: .; D: TRBD1; V: TRBV7-2; CDR3: CASSPGTGEFRPQHF; DNA: TGTGCCAGCAGCCCGGGGACAGGGGAGTTTCGGCCCCAGCATTTT
J: TRBJ1-2; size: .; D: TRBD1; V: TRBV18; CDR3: CASSPGQGATSGYTF; DNA: TGTGCCAGCTCACCCGGACAGGGGGCCACTTCTGGCTACACCTTC
J: TRBJ2-7; size: .; D: .; V: TRBV6-1; CDR3: CASSDPSYEQYF; DNA: TGTGCCAGCAGTGACCCGTCCTACGAGCAGTACTTC
J: TRBJ1-1; size: once; D: TRBD1; V: TRBV4-1; CDR3: CASARQGLTLMNTEAFF; DNA: TGCGCCAGCGCCAGACAGGGACTGACACTCATGAACACTGAAGCTTTCTTT
J: TRBJ1-2; size: few; D: TRBD1; V: TRBV6-5; CDR3: CASSGSQGAQYGYTF; DNA: TGTGCCAGCAGTGGTTCTCAGGGGGCTCAATATGGCTACACCTTC
J: TRBJ1-1; size: few; D: .; V: TRBV4-2; CDR3: CASSQGIAAEAFF; DNA: TGTGCCAGCAGCCAAGGGATAGCGGCTGAAGCTTTCTTT
J: TRBJ2-5; size: .; D: .; V: TRBV10-3; CDR3: CAISSDQGPQETQYF; DNA: TGTGCCATCAGCTCCGATCAGGGGCCCCAAGAGACCCAGTACTTC
J: TRBJ2-7; size: .; D: TRBD2; V: TRBV4-1; CDR3: CASSQVPTSGGSGEQYF; DNA: TGCGCCAGCAGCCAAGTCCCGACTAGCGGGGGATCGGGCGAGCAGTACTTC
J: TRBJ1-1; size: .; D: .; V: TRBV7-3; CDR3: CASSLTTGINTEAFF; DNA: TGTGCCAGCAGCTTAACAACAGGGATAAACACTGAAGCTTTCTTT
J: TRBJ2-3; size: once; D: .; V: TRBV10-2; CDR3: CASSESRLARSTDTQYF; DNA: TGCGCCAGCAGTGAGTCTCGCCTAGCCAGGAGCACAGATACGCAGTATTTT